This T cell receptor beta chain was obtained from a study of shared T cell receptors in the human thymus (dated by TCRdb to the early 2020s). As for the study more broadly: The study examined how self-reactive, shared T-cell receptor alpha chains are generated in the human thymus.

On this clone itself: No antigen is known for it. The input lacks base qualities; no much larger clone sits a single base away.

Libraries were prepared through the immunoSEQ multiplex PCR assay. TCRdb took over this immuneACCESS table, retaining in-frame rearrangements with V and J assigned. Such tables are incomplete; in checked studies, under half of the missing clones stem from an unresolved V gene, and the remainder is unexplained. The sample table shows approximately 760,000 clones, and over 75% are seen once. The leading ten clones occupy more than 0.01% of the sample. The same data also went into a second study, on human thymus T cells. As noted in the second study: Immunologically healthy infants undergoing open corrective cardiac surgery for congenital heart defects in Finland were used as donors. The thymus tissue came from surgical resects taken out during corrective cardiac surgery. Usage of V and J gene segments appeared to be biased in both the thymic and the peripheral blood repertoires. The related research reported highly overlapping thymic TCR repertoires among unrelated individuals. The study described the TCR alpha and beta repertoires in under ten infant thymus samples and four matching peripheral blood samples. Donor ages ranged from 7 to 244 days, and the cohort comprised over five male and a couple of female infants. Thymocytes were released mechanically from tissue and stored at -70 °C as pellets of 10-30 million cells. Genomic DNA was extracted from frozen cell pellets with a QIAsymphony instrument. The immunoSEQ multiplex PCR assay was used to amplify the TCRB and TCRAD loci from a standardized quantity of quality-controlled genomic DNA. Amplicons spanned the V(D)J region at a length sufficient to cover the CDR3 and identify V and J genes. The commercial immunoSEQ service was used to sequence amplicons on an Illumina platform. Primer bias and sequencing errors were corrected as previously described, and TCRAD and TCRB definitions were based on the IMGT database. Analysis of the repertoires was done with immunoSEQ Analyzer 3.0 and VDJTools and included basic statistics, V/J segment usage, diversity estimates, rarefaction and pairwise overlap. Diversity was estimated with Chao1, ChaoE, Efron-Thisted, Shannon and inverse Simpson indices, and also on datasets down-sampled to the smallest sample. For repertoire overlap, CDR3 nucleotide sequence, V gene and J gene had to match strictly, and clustering was done by Jaccard-based multidimensional scaling. On average, thymus samples yielded roughly 800,000 unique TCRB clonotypes, whereas blood samples yielded 75,000 to 95,000.

This clonotype was obtained from a girl in the first two years of life with a congenital heart defect. Donor details come from another sample of the same person, matched by shared clones. Sequenced material: thymocytes.

Here the CDR3 is given as CASRRGNSPLHF. The nucleotide sequence is TGTGCCAGCAGGAGGGGGAATTCACCCCTCCACTTT. The rearranged segments are TRBV11-2 and TRBJ1-6, with TRBD1 perhaps the D gene, on 6 matching bases. CDR1 and CDR2 (SGHAT, FQNNGV) derive from the germline V gene. Trimming takes 6 bases from V and 7 bases from J, and the germline ends sit 7 bases apart. From cysteine to phenylalanine, the CDR3 is 12 amino acids long. Here the CDR3 DNA is all that survives: 36 bases in frame from base 1.